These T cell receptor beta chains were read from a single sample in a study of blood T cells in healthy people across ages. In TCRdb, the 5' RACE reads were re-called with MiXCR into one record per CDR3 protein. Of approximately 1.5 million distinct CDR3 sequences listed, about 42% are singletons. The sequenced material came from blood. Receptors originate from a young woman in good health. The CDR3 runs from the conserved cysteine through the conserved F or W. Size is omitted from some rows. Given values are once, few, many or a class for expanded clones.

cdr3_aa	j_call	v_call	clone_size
CASNHIRTCSSDQPQHF	TRBJ1-5	TRBV25-1	few
CAIGKGIGNSYYGYTF	TRBJ1-2	TRBV10-3	NA
CTSSPHRDYNEQFF	TRBJ2-1	TRBV3-1	NA
CASSPDSPTLPNTEAFF	TRBJ1-1	TRBV18	few
CASSTTWTGMKTQYF	NA	TRBV12-3/TRBV12-4	NA
CSVEDPVGRTDTQYF	TRBJ2-3	TRBV29-1	few
CASSDRTTDTQYF	TRBJ2-3	TRBV3-1	NA
CASSPMTGGTYEQYF	TRBJ2-7	TRBV4-3	NA
CASRQGQDSLVYEQYF	TRBJ2-7	TRBV7-9	few
CASSSAYGTGVYEQYF	TRBJ2-7	TRBV5-5	NA
CASRLRGYQETQYF	TRBJ2-5	TRBV6-5	NA
CAISESTGRGNTEAFF	TRBJ1-1	TRBV10-3	few
CSAHVPGLPRSSSYEQYF	TRBJ2-7	TRBV20-1	NA
CSVDGPSYYGYTF	TRBJ1-2	TRBV29-1	few
CSAQPVGGGNQPQHF	TRBJ1-5	TRBV20-1	NA
CASNSGANYGYTF	TRBJ1-2	TRBV12-3/TRBV12-4	few
CASSEVGEGFSSSPLHF	TRBJ1-6	TRBV6-1	few
CASSPTGGFYEQYF	TRBJ2-7	TRBV6-5	many
CSVCTGTVNEQFF	TRBJ2-1	TRBV29-1	NA
CASSGSSGGAQFF	TRBJ2-1	TRBV9	NA
CASSLSAGGPPSYNEQFF	TRBJ2-1	TRBV6-1	NA
CASSRGQGSTEAFF	TRBJ1-1	TRBV12-3/TRBV12-4	few
CASSPGGGEGETQYF	TRBJ2-5	TRBV5-1	NA
CASSLQNRARTQYF	TRBJ2-3	TRBV4-3	few
CSVDRNVETQYF	TRBJ2-5	TRBV29-1	few
CASSYGGASHEQYF	TRBJ2-7	TRBV6-5	few
CASSLFGLAGVLGSYNEQYF	TRBJ2-7	TRBV27	NA
CASSRGTGDTQYF	TRBJ2-3	TRBV11-2	few
CASSLFAQGADTQYF	TRBJ2-3	TRBV7-2	NA
CASSRDRGSHEQYF	NA	TRBV14	NA
CASPRYSHSNTGELFF	TRBJ2-2	TRBV6-2/TRBV6-3	few
CASSPPRVGTQYF	TRBJ2-3	TRBV28	NA
CASSSSRPGNEKLFF	TRBJ1-4	TRBV6-1	NA
CAWSGGLTTDTQYF	TRBJ2-3	TRBV30	NA
CSVPGAVNTEAFF	TRBJ1-1	TRBV20-1	NA
CASSLSRGGHEQYF	NA	TRBV7-2	few
CSVEEPGQGVRAFF	TRBJ1-1	TRBV29-1	NA
CASSVGGDGSYEQYF	TRBJ2-7	TRBV9	few
CSAHTFGHGSYEQYF	TRBJ2-7	TRBV20-1	few
CASSLVDYYGYTF	TRBJ1-2	TRBV5-1	NA
CASSQDMDYNEKLFF	TRBJ1-4	TRBV4-3	NA
CASKRQGPNTGELFF	TRBJ2-2	TRBV6-2/TRBV6-3	few
CAWSSWGPGNEQFF	TRBJ2-1	TRBV30	NA
CASSFWRLSSYNEQYF	NA	TRBV7-8	NA
CASSLGLAGLITEQFF	TRBJ2-1	TRBV5-4	few
CTSSLSGGFETQYF	NA	TRBV5-5	NA